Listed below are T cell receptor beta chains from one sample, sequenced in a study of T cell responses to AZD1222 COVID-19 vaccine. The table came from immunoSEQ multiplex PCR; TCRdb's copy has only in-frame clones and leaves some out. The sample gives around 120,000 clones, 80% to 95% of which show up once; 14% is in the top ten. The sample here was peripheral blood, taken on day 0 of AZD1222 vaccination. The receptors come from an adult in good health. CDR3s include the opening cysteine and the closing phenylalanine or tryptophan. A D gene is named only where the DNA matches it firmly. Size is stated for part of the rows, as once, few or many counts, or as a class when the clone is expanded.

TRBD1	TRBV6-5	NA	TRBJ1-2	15	CASRLEDRQGGGYTF	TGTGCCAGCAGACTAGAAGATCGACAGGGGGGCGGCTACACCTTC
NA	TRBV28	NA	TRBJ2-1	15	CASSYAGSSYNEQFF	TGTGCCAGCAGTTATGCGGGAAGCTCCTACAATGAGCAGTTCTTC
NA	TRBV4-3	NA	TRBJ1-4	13	CASSRDANEKLFF	TGCGCCAGCAGCCGGGACGCCAATGAAAAACTGTTTTTT
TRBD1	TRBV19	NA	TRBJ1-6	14	CASSAGTAGVPLHF	TGTGCCAGTAGTGCAGGGACAGCCGGTGTCCCCCTCCACTTT
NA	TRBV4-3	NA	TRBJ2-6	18	CASSQVRGDPSGANVLTF	TGCGCCAGCAGCCAAGTGCGAGGGGATCCCTCTGGGGCCAACGTCCTGACTTTC
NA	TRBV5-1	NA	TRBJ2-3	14	CASSLTLATDTQYF	TGCGCCAGCAGCTTAACGCTAGCGACAGATACGCAGTATTTT
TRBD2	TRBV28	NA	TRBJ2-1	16	CASSTYLRGTYNEQFF	TGTGCCAGCAGTACCTATTTGCGGGGGACCTACAATGAGCAGTTCTTC
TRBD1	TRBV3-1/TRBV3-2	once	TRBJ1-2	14	CASSQRIGGGGYTF	TGTGCCAGCAGCCAACGAATAGGGGGCGGGGGCTACACCTTC
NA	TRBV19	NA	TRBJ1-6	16	CASSSARVSYNSPLHF	TGTGCCAGTAGTTCGGCCCGGGTTTCGTATAATTCACCCCTCCACTTT
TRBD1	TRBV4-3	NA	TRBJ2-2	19	CASSKGSTGLADHTGELFF	TGCGCCAGCAGCAAGGGCTCGACAGGGCTTGCCGACCACACCGGGGAGCTGTTTTTT
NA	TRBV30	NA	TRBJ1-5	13	CAWSVRGNQPQHF	TGTGCCTGGAGTGTACGGGGCAATCAGCCCCAGCATTTT
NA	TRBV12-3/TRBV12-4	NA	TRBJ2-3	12	CASSPHTDTQYF	TGTGCCAGCAGTCCCCACACAGATACGCAGTATTTT
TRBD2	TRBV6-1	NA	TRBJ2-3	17	CASSERAGGYGTDTQYF	TGTGCCAGCAGTGAAAGGGCGGGGGGTTATGGAACAGATACGCAGTATTTT
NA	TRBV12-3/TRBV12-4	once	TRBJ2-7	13	CASSPQYPYEQYF	TGTGCCAGCAGTCCTCAGTACCCCTACGAGCAGTACTTC
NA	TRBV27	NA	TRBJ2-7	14	CASSLGQYSYEQYF	TGTGCCAGCAGTTTAGGACAGTATTCCTACGAGCAGTACTTC
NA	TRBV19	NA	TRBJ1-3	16	CASTLSRGYSGNTIYF	TGTGCCAGTACCCTGTCAAGGGGGTACTCTGGAAACACCATATATTTT
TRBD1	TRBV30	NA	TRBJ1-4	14	CAWGRQGTGEKLFF	TGTGCCTGGGGAAGACAGGGTACGGGGGAAAAACTGTTTTTT
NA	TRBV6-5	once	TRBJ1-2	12	CASSYAEDGYTF	TGTGCCAGCAGTTACGCGGAGGATGGCTACACCTTC
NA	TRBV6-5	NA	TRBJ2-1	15	CASSYQGPSYNEQFF	TGTGCCAGCAGTTATCAGGGTCCGTCCTACAATGAGCAGTTCTTC
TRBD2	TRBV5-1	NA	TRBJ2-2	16	CASSTSSGGVFGELFF	TGCGCCAGCAGCACCTCTAGCGGGGGAGTTTTCGGGGAGCTGTTTTTT
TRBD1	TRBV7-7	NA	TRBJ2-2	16	CASSPRDRGQTGELFF	TGTGCTAGCAGCCCGCGGGACAGGGGGCAGACCGGGGAGCTGTTTTTT
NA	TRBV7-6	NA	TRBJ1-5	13	CASSLQVRGPQHF	TGTGCCAGCAGCTTACAAGTGCGGGGGCCCCAGCATTTT
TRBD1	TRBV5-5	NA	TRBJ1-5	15	CASSLQTGWQSAQHF	TGTGCCAGCAGCCTTCAGACAGGGTGGCAATCAGCCCAGCATTTT